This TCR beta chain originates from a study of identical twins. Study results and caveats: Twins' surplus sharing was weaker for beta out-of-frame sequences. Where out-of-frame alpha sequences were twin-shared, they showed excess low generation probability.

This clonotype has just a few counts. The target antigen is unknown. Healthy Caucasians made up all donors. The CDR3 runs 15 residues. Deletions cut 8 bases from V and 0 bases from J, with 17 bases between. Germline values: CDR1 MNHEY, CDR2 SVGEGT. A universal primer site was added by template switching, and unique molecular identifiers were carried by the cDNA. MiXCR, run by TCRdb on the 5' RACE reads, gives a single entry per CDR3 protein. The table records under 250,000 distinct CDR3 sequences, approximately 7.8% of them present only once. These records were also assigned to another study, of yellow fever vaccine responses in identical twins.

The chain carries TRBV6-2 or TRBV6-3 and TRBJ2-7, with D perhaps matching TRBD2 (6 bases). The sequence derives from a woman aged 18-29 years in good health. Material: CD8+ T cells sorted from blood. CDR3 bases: TGTGCCAGCTGGCACTCTAGCGTGGACTCCTACGAGCAGTACTTC. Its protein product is CASWHSSVDSYEQYF.